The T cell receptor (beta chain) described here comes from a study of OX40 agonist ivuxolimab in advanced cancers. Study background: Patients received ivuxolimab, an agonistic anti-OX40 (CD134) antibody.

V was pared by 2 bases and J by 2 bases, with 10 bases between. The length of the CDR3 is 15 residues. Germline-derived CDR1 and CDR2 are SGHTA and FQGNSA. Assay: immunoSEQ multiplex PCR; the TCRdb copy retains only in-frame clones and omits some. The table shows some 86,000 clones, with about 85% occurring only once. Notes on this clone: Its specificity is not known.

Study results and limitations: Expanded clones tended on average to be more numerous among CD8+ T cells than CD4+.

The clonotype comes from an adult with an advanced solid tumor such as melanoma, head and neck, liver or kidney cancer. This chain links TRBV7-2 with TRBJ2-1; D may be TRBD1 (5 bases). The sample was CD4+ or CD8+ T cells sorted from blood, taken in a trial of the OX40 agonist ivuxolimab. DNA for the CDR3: TGTGCCAGCAGCTTATCAAGGGGCACCTACAATGAGCAGTTCTTC. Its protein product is CASSLSRGTYNEQFF.